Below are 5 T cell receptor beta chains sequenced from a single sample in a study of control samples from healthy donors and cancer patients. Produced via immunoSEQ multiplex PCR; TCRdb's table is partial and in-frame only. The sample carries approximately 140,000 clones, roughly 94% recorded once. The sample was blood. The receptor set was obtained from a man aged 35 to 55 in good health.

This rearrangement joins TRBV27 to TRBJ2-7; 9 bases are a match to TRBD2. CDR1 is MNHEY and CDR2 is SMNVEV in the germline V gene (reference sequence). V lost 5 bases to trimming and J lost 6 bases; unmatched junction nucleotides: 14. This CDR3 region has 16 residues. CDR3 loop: CASSLGTSLRVREQYF. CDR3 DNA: TGTGCCAGCAGTCTCGGGACTAGCCTGAGAGTGCGCGAGCAGTACTTC.

For the CDR3, the DNA is TGTGCCAGTAGTATCTGGGGAAGCAATGAAAAACTGTTTTTT. It specifies CASSIWGSNEKLFF. The J gene is TRBJ1-4, the V gene TRBV19, with D unresolved. CDR3 length: 14 amino acids. Germline CDR1 reads LNHDA; CDR2 reads SQIVND (reference sequence). Trimming left V 3 bases short and J 5 bases short, with 10 bases between.

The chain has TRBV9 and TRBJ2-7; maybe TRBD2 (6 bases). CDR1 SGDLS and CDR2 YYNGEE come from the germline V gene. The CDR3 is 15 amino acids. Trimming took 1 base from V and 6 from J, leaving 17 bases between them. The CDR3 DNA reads TGTGCCAGCAGCGTATCCGGAGGGAAGCTAGCCGAGCAGTACTTC. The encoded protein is CASSVSGGKLAEQYF.

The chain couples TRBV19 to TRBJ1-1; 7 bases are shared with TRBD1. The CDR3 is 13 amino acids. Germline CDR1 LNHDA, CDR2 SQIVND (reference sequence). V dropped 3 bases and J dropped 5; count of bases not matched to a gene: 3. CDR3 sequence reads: CASSIRGQTEAFF. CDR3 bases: TGTGCCAGTAGTATTAGGGGGCAAACTGAAGCTTTCTTT.

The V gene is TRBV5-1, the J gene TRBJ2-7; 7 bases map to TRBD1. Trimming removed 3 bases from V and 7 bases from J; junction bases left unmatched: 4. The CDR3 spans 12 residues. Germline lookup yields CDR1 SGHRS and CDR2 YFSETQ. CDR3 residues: CASSWDRKEQYF. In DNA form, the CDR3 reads TGCGCCAGCAGCTGGGACAGAAAGGAGCAGTACTTC.